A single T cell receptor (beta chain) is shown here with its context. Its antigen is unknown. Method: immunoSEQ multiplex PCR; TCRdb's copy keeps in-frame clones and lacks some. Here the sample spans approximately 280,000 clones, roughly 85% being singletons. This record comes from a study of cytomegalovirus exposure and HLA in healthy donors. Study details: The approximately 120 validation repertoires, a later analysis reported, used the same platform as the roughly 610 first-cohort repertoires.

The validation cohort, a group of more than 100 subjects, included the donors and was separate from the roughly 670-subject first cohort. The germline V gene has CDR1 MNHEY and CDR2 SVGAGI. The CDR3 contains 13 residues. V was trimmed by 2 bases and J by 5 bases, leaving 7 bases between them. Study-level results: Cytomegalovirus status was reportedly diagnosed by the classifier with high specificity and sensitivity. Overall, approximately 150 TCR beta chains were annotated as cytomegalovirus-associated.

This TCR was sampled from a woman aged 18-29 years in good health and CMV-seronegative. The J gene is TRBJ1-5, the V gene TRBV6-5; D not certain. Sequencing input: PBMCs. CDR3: CASSYTEHQPQHF. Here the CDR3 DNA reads TGTGCCAGCAGTTACACCGAGCATCAGCCCCAGCATTTT.